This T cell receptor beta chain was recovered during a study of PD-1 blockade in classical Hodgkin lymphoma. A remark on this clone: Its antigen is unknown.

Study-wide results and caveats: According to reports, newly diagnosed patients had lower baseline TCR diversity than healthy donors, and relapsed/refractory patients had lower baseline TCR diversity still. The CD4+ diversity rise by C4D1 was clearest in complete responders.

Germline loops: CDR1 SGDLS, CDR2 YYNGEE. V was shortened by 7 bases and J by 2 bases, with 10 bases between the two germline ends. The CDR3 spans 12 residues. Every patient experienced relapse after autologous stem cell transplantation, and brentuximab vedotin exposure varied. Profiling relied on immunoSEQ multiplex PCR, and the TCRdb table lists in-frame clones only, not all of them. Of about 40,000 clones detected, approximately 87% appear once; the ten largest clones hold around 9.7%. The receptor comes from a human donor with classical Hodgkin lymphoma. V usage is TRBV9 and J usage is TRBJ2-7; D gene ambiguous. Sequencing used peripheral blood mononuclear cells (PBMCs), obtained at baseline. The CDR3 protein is CASGPGTYEQYF. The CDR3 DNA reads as TGTGCCAGCGGGCCAGGAACCTACGAGCAGTACTTC. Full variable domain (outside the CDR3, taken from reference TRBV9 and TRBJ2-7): DSGVTQTPKHLITATGQRVTLRCSPRSGDLSVYWYQQSLDQGLQFLIQYYNGEERAKGNILERFSAQQFPDLHSELNLSSLELGDSALYFCASGPGTYEQYFGPGTRLTVT.